The TCR beta chain described here comes from a study of T-cell memory formation after mild COVID-19. General study findings and limits: The study found contracting CD4+ clones mainly in CM and EM and contracting CD8+ clones in EMRA.

TCRdb analysed the 5' RACE reads with MiXCR anew, one entry per CDR3 protein. The table records about 260,000 distinct CDR3 sequences, roughly 8% of them present only once. This clonotype was counted only a few times. No antigen is known for it. This receptor was identified in a man younger than 30 who had mild COVID-19 (a few samples of this study predate the infection). Cell type and time point are not known. Sequencing input: PBMCs or a T cell subset sorted from them (not recorded which).

The DNA for the CDR3 is TGTGCCAGCAGCAGTCGGGAGGGGCCGGGGGAGACCCAGTACTTC. Protein product: CASSSREGPGETQYF. The genes are TRBV7-8 and TRBJ2-5; 8 nucleotides agree with TRBD2. The CDR3 totals 15 residues. The ends lost 5 bases at V and 5 bases at J; junction bases unmatched: 10. From germline, CDR1 is SGHVS and CDR2 FQNEAQ.